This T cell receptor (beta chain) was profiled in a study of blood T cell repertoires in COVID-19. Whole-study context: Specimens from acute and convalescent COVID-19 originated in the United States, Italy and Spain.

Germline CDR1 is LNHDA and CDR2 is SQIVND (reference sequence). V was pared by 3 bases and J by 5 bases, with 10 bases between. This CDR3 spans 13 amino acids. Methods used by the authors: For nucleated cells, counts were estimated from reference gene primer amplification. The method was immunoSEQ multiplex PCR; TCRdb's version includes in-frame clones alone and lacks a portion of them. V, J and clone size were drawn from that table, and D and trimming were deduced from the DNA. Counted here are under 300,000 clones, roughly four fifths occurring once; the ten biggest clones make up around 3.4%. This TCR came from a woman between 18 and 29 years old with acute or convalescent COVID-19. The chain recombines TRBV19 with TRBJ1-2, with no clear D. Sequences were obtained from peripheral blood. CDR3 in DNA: TGTGCCAGTAGTATGGAGGGCCGATATGGCTACACCTTC. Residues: CASSMEGRYGYTF.